The clone carrying this T cell receptor (beta chain) was detected many times. This sample stems from a study of T cell repertoires in cytomegalovirus infection. MiXCR, applied by TCRdb to the reads, yields one record per CDR3 protein. The table lists 150,000 to 200,000 distinct CDR3 sequences, about 21% of them singletons. Specimen: PBMCs. The source is a human donor in good health (CMV status not recorded). Some clones in this sample may be carry-over from other donors' samples.

CDR3 in DNA: TGTGCCAGCAGTACCGGACGGTCTGGCTACACCTTC. Its translation: CASSTGRSGYTF. The chain combines TRBV7-2 with TRBJ1-2, with D unclear. The V end was cut by 6 bases, the J end by 7 bases, with 12 bases between. CDR1 is SGHTA, CDR2 FQGNSA, per germline. This CDR3 region has 12 residues.